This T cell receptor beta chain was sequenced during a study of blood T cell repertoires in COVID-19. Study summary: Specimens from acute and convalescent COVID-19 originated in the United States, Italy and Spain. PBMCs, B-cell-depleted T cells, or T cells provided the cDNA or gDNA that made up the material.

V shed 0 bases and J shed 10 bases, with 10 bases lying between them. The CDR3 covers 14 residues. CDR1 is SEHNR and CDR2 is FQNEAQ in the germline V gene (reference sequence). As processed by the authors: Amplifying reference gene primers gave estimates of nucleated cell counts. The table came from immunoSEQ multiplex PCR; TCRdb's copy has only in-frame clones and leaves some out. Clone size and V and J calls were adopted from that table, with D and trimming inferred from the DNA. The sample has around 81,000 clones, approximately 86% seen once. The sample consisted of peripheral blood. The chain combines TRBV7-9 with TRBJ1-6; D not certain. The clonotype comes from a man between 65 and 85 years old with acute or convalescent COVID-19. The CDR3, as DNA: TGTGCCAGCAGCTTAGCGTTAGAATACTCACCCCTCCACTTT. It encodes CASSLALEYSPLHF.